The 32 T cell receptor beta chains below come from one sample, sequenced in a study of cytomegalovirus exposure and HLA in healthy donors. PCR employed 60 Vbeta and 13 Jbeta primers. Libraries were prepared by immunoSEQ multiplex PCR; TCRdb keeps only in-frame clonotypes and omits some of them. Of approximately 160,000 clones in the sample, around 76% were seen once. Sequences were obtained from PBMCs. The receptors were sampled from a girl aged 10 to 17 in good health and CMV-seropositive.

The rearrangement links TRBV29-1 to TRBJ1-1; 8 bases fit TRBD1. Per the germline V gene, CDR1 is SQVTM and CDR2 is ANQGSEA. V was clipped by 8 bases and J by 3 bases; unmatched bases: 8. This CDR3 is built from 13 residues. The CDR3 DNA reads TGCAGCTCGAGCAGGGGGCGAGACACTGAAGCTTTCTTT. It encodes CSSSRGRDTEAFF.

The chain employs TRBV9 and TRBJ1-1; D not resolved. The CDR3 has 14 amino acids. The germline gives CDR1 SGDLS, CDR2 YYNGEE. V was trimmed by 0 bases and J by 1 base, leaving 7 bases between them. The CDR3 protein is CASSVVSENTEAFF. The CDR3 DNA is TGTGCCAGCAGCGTAGTCAGCGAGAACACTGAAGCTTTCTTT.

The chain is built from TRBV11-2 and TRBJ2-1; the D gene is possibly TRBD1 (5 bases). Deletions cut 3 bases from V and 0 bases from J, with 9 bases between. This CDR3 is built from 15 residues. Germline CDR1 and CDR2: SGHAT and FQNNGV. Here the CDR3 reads CASSFAGSSYNEQFF. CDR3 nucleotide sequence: TGTGCCAGCAGCTTTGCAGGGTCCTCCTACAATGAGCAGTTCTTC.

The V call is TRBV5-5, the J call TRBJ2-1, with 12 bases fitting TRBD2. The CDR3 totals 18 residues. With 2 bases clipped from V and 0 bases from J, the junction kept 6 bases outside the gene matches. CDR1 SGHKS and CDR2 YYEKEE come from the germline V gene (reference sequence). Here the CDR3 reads CASSFRLAGASSYNEQFF. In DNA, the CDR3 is TGTGCCAGCAGCTTTCGACTAGCGGGAGCTAGCTCCTACAATGAGCAGTTCTTC.

Here the CDR3 reads CASSSAGLSGNTIYF. The CDR3 bases are TGTGCCAGCAGCTCCGCAGGGCTCTCTGGAAACACCATATATTTT. V is TRBV7-2 and J is TRBJ1-3, with D maybe TRBD1 (5 bases). V lost 4 bases, J lost 0 bases, and 10 bases lay in between. CDR3 length equals 15 residues. The germline gives CDR1 SGHTA, CDR2 FQGNSA.

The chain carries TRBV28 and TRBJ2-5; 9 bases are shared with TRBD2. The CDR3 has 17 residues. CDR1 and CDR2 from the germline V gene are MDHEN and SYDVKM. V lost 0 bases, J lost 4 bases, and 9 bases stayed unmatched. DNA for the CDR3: TGTGCCAGCAGTTTATGGAGTAGCGGGAGTTTCAGAGAGACCCAGTACTTC. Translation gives CASSLWSSGSFRETQYF. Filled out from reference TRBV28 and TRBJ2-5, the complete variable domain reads DVKVTQSSRYLVKRTGEKVFLECVQDMDHENMFWYRQDPGLGLRLIYFSYDVKMKEKGDIPEGYSVSREKKERFSLILESASTNQTSMYLCASSLWSSGSFRETQYFGPGTRLLVL.

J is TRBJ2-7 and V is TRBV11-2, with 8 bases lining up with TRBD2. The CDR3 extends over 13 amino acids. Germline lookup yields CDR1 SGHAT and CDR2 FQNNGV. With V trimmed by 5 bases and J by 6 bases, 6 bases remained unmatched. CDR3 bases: TGTGCCAGCAGCCCTTCTCGGGGGGGCGAGCAGTACTTC. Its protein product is CASSPSRGGEQYF.

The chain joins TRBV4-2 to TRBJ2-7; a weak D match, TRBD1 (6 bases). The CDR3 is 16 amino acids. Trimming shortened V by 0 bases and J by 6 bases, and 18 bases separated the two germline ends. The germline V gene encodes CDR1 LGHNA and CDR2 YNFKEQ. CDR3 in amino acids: CASSQDLALLGAEQYF. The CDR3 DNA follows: TGTGCCAGCAGCCAAGATCTTGCGCTCTTGGGGGCCGAGCAGTACTTC.

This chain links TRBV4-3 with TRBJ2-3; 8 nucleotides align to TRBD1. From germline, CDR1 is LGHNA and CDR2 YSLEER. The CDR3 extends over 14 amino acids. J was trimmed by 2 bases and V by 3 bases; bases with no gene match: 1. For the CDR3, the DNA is TGCGCCAGCAGCCAGGACAGGGACACAGATACGCAGTATTTT. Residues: CASSQDRDTDTQYF.

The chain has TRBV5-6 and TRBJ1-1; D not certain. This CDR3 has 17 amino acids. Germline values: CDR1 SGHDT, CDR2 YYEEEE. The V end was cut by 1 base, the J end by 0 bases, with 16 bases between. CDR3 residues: CASSLTYRSDMNTEAFF. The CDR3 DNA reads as TGTGCCAGCAGCTTGACTTACCGTTCTGACATGAACACTGAAGCTTTCTTT.

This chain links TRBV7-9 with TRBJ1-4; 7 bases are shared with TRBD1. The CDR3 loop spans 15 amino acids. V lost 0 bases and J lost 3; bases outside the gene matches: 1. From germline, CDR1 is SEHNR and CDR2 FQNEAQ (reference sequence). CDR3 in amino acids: CASSLAGTANEKLFF. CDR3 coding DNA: TGTGCCAGCAGCTTAGCCGGGACAGCTAATGAAAAACTGTTTTTT.

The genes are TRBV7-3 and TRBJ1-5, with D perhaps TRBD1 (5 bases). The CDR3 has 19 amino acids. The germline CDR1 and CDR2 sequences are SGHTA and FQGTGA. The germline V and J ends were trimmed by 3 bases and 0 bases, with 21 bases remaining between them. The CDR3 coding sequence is TGTGCCAGCAGCTTCCTTGGGGGGACCCAGGGCGATAGCAATCAGCCCCAGCATTTT. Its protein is CASSFLGGTQGDSNQPQHF.

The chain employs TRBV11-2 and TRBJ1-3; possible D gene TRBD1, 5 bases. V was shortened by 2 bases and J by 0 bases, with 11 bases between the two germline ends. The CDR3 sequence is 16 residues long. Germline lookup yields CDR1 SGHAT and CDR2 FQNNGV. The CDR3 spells CASSLSRGGSGNTIYF. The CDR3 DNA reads TGTGCCAGCAGCTTAAGCCGGGGGGGCTCTGGAAACACCATATATTTT.

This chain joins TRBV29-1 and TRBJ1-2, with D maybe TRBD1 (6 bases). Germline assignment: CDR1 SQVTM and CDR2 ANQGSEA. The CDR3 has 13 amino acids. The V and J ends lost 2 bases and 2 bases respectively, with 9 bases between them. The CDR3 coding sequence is TGCAGCGTTGAAAAACAGGGAAACTATGGCTACACCTTC. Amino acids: CSVEKQGNYGYTF.

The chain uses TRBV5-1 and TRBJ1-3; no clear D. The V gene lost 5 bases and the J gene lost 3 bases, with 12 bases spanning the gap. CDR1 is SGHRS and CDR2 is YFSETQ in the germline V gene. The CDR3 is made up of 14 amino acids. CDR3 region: CASRPEAGGNTIYF. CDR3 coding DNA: TGCGCCAGCAGACCTGAGGCTGGTGGAAACACCATATATTTT.

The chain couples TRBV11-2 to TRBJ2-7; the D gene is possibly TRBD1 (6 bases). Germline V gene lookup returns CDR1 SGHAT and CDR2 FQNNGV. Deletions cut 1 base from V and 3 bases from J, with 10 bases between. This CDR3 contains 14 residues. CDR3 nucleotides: TGTGCCAGCAGCTTAGGGGTAGGGGGCTACGAGCAGTACTTC. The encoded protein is CASSLGVGGYEQYF.

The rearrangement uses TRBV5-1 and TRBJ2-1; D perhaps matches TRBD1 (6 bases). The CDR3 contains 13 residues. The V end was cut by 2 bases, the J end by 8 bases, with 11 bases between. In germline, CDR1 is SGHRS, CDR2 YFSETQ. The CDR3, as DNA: TGCGCCAGCAGCTTACAGGGTATCCATGAGCAGTTCTTC. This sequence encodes CASSLQGIHEQFF.

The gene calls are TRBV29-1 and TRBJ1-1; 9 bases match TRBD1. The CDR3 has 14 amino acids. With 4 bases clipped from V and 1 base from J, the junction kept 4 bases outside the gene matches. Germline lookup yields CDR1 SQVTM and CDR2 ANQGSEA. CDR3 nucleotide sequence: TGCAGCGTTGTCTCGGGACAGGGGAACACTGAAGCTTTCTTT. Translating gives CSVVSGQGNTEAFF.

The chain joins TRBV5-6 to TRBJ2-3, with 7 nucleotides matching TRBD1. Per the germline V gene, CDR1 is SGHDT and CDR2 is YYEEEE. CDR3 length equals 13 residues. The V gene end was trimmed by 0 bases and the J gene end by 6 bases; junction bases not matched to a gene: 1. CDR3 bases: TGTGCCAGCAGCTTGGAGGACAGGGATACGCAGTATTTT. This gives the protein CASSLEDRDTQYF.

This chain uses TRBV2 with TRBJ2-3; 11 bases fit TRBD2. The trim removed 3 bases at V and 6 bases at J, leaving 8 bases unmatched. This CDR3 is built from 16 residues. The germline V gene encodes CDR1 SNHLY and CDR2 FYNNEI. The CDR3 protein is CASSETLAGGPDTQYF. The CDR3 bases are TGTGCCAGCAGTGAGACCTTAGCGGGGGGGCCTGATACGCAGTATTTT. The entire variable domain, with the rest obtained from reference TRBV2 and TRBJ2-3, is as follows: EPEVTQTPSHQVTQMGQEVILRCVPISNHLYFYWYRQILGQKVEFLVSFYNNEISEKSEIFDDQFSVERPDGSNFTLKIRSTKLEDSAMYFCASSETLAGGPDTQYFGPGTRLTVL.

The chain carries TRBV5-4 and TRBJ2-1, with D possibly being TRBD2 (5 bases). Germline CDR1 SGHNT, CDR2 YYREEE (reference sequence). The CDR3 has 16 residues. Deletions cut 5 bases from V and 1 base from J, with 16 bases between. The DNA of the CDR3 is TGTGCCAGCAGTCTAGGATCGGGGAAGTCCTACAATGAGCAGTTCTTC. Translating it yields CASSLGSGKSYNEQFF.

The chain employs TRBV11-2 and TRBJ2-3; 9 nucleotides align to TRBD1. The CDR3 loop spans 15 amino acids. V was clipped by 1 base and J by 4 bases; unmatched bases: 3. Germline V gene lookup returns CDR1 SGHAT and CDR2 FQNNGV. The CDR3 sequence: CASSLGTGASDTQYF. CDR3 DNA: TGTGCCAGCAGCTTAGGGACAGGGGCGTCAGATACGCAGTATTTT.

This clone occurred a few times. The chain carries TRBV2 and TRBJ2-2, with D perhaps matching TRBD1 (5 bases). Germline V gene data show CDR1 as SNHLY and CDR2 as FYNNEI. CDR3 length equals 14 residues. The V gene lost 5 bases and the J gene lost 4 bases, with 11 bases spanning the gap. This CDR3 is CASSPGHVTGELFF. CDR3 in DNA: TGTGCCAGCAGTCCCGGACATGTCACCGGGGAGCTGTTTTTT.

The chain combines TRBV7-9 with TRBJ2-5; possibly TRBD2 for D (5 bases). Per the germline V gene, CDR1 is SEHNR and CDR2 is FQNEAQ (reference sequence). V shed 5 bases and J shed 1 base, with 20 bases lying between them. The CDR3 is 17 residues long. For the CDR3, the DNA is TGTGCCAGCAGCCCACGTAGAGGGAGAAGGAGCCAAGAGACCCAGTACTTC. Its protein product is CASSPRRGRRSQETQYF.

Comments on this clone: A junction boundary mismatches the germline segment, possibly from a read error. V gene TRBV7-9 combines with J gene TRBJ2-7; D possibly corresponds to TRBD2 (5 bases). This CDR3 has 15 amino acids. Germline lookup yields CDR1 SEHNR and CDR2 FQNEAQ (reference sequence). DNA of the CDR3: TGTTCCAGCAGCTCACGCGGACCGGGGTCGTCCGAGCAGTACTTC. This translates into CSSSSRGPGSSEQYF.

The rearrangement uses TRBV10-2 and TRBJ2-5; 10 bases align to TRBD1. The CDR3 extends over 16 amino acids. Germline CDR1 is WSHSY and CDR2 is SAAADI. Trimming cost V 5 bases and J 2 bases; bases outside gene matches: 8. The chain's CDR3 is CASSTVGTGVQETQYF. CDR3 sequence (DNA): TGCGCCAGCAGTACCGTCGGGACAGGGGTTCAAGAGACCCAGTACTTC.

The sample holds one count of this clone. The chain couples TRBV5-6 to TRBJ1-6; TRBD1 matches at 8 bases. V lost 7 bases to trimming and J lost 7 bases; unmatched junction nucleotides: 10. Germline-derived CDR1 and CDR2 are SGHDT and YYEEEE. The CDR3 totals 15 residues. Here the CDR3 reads CASGQLGQANSPLHF. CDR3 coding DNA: TGTGCCAGCGGCCAACTGGGACAGGCCAATTCACCCCTCCACTTT. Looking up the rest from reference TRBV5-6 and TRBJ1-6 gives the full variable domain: DAGVTQSPTHLIKTRGQQVTLRCSPKSGHDTVSWYQQALGQGPQFIFQYYEEEERQRGNFPDRFSGHQFPNYSSELNVNALLLGDSALYLCASGQLGQANSPLHFGNGTRLTVT.

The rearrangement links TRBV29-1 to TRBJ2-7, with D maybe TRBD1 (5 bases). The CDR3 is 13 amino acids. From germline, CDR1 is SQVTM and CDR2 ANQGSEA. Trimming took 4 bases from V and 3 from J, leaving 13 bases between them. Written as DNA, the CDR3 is TGCAGCGTTGGGGGCCCAGGCGGCTACGAGCAGTACTTC. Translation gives CSVGGPGGYEQYF.

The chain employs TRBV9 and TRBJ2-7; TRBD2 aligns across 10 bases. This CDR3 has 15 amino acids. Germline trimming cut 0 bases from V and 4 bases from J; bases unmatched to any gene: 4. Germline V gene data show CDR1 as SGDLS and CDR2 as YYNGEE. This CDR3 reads CASSVGLAGAYEQYF. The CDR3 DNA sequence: TGTGCCAGCAGCGTAGGTCTAGCGGGAGCATACGAGCAGTACTTC.

The CDR3 sequence: CAWMQGSTEAFF. DNA of the CDR3: TGTGCCTGGATGCAGGGGTCCACTGAAGCTTTCTTT. J is TRBJ1-1 and V is TRBV30; the D gene is possibly TRBD1 (6 bases). Trimming stripped 4 bases from V and 4 bases from J, with 10 bases between. The CDR3 covers 12 residues. The germline V gene encodes CDR1 GTSNPN and CDR2 SVGIG (reference sequence).

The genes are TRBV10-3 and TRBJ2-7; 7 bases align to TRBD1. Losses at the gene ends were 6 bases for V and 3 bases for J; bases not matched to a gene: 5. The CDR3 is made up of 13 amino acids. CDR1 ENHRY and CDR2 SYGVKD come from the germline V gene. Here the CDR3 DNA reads TGTGCCATCAGAAGGGACAGCCTCTACGAGCAGTACTTC. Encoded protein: CAIRRDSLYEQYF.

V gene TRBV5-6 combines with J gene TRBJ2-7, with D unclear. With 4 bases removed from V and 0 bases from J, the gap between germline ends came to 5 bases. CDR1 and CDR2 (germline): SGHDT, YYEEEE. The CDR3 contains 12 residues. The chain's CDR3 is CASSTTSYEQYF. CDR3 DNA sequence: TGTGCCAGCAGCACTACCTCCTACGAGCAGTACTTC.